This T cell receptor (beta chain) appears in the sequencing data of a study of CD8 T cells in Susac syndrome. Study-wide findings and caveats: The study recognized that its TCR sequencing and HLA analysis covered a relatively small number of individuals.

Sequencing of TCR beta was performed on blood CD8+ and CD4+ T cells. Negative isolation yielded CD8+ and CD4+ T cells; FACS enriched TEMRA cells. For this clonotype: Its target is unknown.

An input of about 0.5 to 1 ug of RNA was subjected to reverse transcription using random hexamers. The authors amplified TCR beta CDR3 across 54 Vbeta and 13 Jbeta using immunoSEQ multiplex PCR. TCRdb fed the immunoSEQ multiplex PCR reads into MiXCR, producing one record per CDR3 protein. The profile covers hundreds of thousands of distinct CDR3 sequences, with over 85% appearing a single time and roughly 0.07% taken by the ten largest. The V end was cut by 5 bases, the J end by 5 bases, with 15 bases between. This CDR3 spans 15 amino acids. Germline lookup yields CDR1 KGHSH and CDR2 LQKENI. This TCR came from a human donor with multiple sclerosis. Sample: CD4+ T cells from PBMCs. J is TRBJ1-4 and V is TRBV18; perhaps TRBD1 as D (6 bases). The CDR3 sequence: CASSDTQGGNEKLFF. In DNA form, the CDR3 reads TGTGCCAGCTCAGATACACAGGGAGGAAATGAAAAACTGTTTTTT.